Below, 19 T cell receptor beta chains from the same sample are listed, as sequenced in a study of blood T cell repertoires in COVID-19. The method was immunoSEQ multiplex PCR; TCRdb's version includes in-frame clones alone and lacks a portion of them. Here the sample spans about 480,000 clones, 88% being singletons. The sequenced sample was PBMCs or T cells enriched from blood (not recorded which). These receptors all stem from a woman aged 40 to 50 who had recovered from COVID-19.

The rearrangement uses TRBV7-9 and TRBJ2-5, with a weak D call TRBD1 (6 bases). Germline CDR1 is SEHNR and CDR2 is FQNEAQ (reference sequence). V lost 2 bases, J lost 0 bases, and 13 bases lay in between. CDR3 length equals 16 residues. The CDR3 nucleotides read TGTGCCAGCAGCTTATGGACAGATTTTTACCAAGAGACCCAGTACTTC. It codes for CASSLWTDFYQETQYF.

A single count supports this clone. This sequence joins TRBV20-1 and TRBJ1-1, with TRBD1 matching over 7 bases. This CDR3 has 13 amino acids. Trimming at V came to 3 bases and at J to 2 bases, leaving 3 bases not matched to a gene. CDR1 and CDR2 from the germline V gene are DFQATT and SNEGSKA (reference sequence). CDR3 amino acids: CSASKGANTEAFF. CDR3 bases: TGCAGTGCTAGTAAGGGGGCTAACACTGAAGCTTTCTTT.

This chain connects TRBV19 to TRBJ1-4, with D uncertain. The CDR3 is 15 amino acids. CDR1 is LNHDA and CDR2 is SQIVND in the germline V gene (reference sequence). V lost 1 base to trimming and J lost 6 bases, with 12 bases between them. The CDR3 reads CASSIAAGLDEKLFF. DNA for the CDR3: TGTGCCAGTAGTATAGCTGCTGGGCTTGATGAAAAACTGTTTTTT.

The V and J genes are TRBV4-3 and TRBJ1-1, with D uncertain. Germline lookup yields CDR1 LGHNA and CDR2 YSLEER. The CDR3 spans 17 residues. V was clipped by 0 bases and J by 0 bases, with 14 bases between them. The CDR3 loop reads CASSQDFVETMNTEAFF. The CDR3 region has the DNA TGCGCCAGCAGCCAAGATTTCGTCGAGACAATGAACACTGAAGCTTTCTTT.

The V call is TRBV29-1, the J call TRBJ1-2, with a possible D match to TRBD1 (6 bases). The germline V gene encodes CDR1 SQVTM and CDR2 ANQGSEA. V lost 4 bases to trimming and J lost 8 bases, with 14 bases between them. This CDR3 has 12 residues. The CDR3 loop reads CSVGRGGEGYTF. In nucleotides, the CDR3 is TGCAGCGTTGGCCGCGGGGGCGAAGGCTACACCTTC.

V gene TRBV6-5 combines with J gene TRBJ2-2; 7 bases match TRBD1. Per the germline V gene, CDR1 is MNHEY and CDR2 is SVGAGI. CDR3 size: 13 residues. With V trimmed by 5 bases and J by 5 bases, 2 bases remained unmatched. CDR3 DNA sequence: TGTGCCAGCAGTCTACAGGGGACCGGGGAGCTGTTTTTT. Protein sequence: CASSLQGTGELFF.

This chain links TRBV24-1 with TRBJ2-7; D might be TRBD1 (6 bases). The CDR3 has 15 amino acids. V was clipped by 1 base and J by 5 bases, with 14 bases between them. Per the germline V gene, CDR1 is KGHDR and CDR2 is SFDVKD. The CDR3 reads CATSDFASDRNEQYF. As DNA, the CDR3 is TGTGCCACCAGTGATTTTGCCAGCGACAGGAACGAGCAGTACTTC.

This chain uses TRBV9 with TRBJ1-3; D unclear. The CDR3 has 16 amino acids. Looked up from germline, CDR1 is SGDLS and CDR2 is YYNGEE. V was clipped by 3 bases and J by 0 bases, with 13 bases between them. CDR3 bases: TGTGCCAGCAGCGCCCAAGACACAGCCTCTGGAAACACCATATATTTT. This encodes CASSAQDTASGNTIYF.

The chain carries TRBV7-6 and TRBJ1-3, with 9 nucleotides matching TRBD1. The ends lost 5 bases at V and 2 bases at J; junction bases unmatched: 7. Looked up from germline, CDR1 is SGHVS and CDR2 is FNYEAQ. The CDR3 runs to 16 residues. The CDR3 DNA reads TGTGCCAGCAGCGCGGGACAGGGTAAACCTGGAAACACCATATATTTT. Its protein product is CASSAGQGKPGNTIYF.

In this sample, this clone turned up once. CDR3 sequence reads: CASSQERGRVWTQAFF. The CDR3 region has the DNA TGTGCCAGCAGCCAAGAAAGGGGGAGGGTCTGGACTCAAGCTTTCTTT. The gene calls are TRBV14 and TRBJ1-1; D might be TRBD1 (6 bases). In germline, CDR1 is SGHDN, CDR2 FVKESK. The CDR3 totals 16 residues. V lost 0 bases to trimming and J lost 9 bases, with 20 bases between them.

As concerns this clone: A junction boundary mismatches the germline segment, possibly from a read error. The chain employs TRBV11-2 and TRBJ2-5; D unresolved. Germline loops: CDR1 SGHAT, CDR2 FQNNGV. The CDR3 is 13 amino acids. The CDR3: CASSLVYQETQYF. CDR3 bases: TGTGCCAGCAGCTTAGTTTACCAGGAGACCCAGTACTTC.

The CDR3, as DNA: TGTGCCACCAGCAGAGATCATGTAGCGGGATTTGGCAAAAACATTCAGTACTTC. It codes for CATSRDHVAGFGKNIQYF. The chain employs TRBV15 and TRBJ2-4; TRBD2 agrees at 8 bases. This CDR3 has 18 residues. V lost 0 bases, J lost 3 bases, and 10 bases stayed unmatched. The germline CDR1 and CDR2 sequences are LNHNV and YYDKDF (reference sequence).

The CDR3 DNA reads TGTGCCAGTAGCACAAGGAGTTCTAACTATGGCTACACCTTC. Amino acids: CASSTRSSNYGYTF. This chain links TRBV19 with TRBJ1-2; D is undetermined. V was cut by 6 bases and J by 0 bases, with 11 bases left in between. The germline gives CDR1 LNHDA, CDR2 SQIVND (reference sequence). CDR3 length: 14 amino acids.

The chain carries TRBV3-1 (or the pseudogene TRBV3-2) and TRBJ2-3; 7 bases line up with TRBD2. V lost 5 bases to trimming and J lost 5 bases; unmatched junction nucleotides: 4. The length of the CDR3 is 13 residues. The germline V gene encodes CDR1 LGHDT and CDR2 YNNKEL (reference sequence). The CDR3 nucleotides read TGTGCCAGCAGCTCAGCGGGAAGAGATACGCAGTATTTT. It encodes CASSSAGRDTQYF.

CDR3 amino acids: CASSVESGLIAKNIQYF. CDR3 nucleotide sequence: TGTGCCAGCAGCGTAGAATCCGGGTTAATAGCCAAAAACATTCAGTACTTC. The V call is TRBV9, the J call TRBJ2-4, with unresolved D. Germline CDR1 and CDR2: SGDLS and YYNGEE. With 0 bases removed from V and 0 bases from J, the gap between germline ends came to 13 bases. The CDR3 length is 17 residues.

In DNA form, the CDR3 reads TGTGCCAGCAGCTTAGGCCCCCCTAGGCCTGAAGCTTTCTTT. Its protein is CASSLGPPRPEAFF. The chain couples TRBV7-2 to TRBJ1-1; D not resolved. The germline V and J ends were trimmed by 1 base and 6 bases, with 12 bases remaining between them. Germline V CDR1 and CDR2: SGHTA, FQGNSA. The CDR3 has 14 amino acids.

In DNA, the CDR3 is TGCGCCAGCAGTGAGGGTAGCGGGAGCGTAAATGAGCAGTTCTTC. It codes for CASSEGSGSVNEQFF. V gene TRBV10-1 combines with J gene TRBJ2-1, with TRBD2 matching 9 bases. V lost 2 bases to trimming and J lost 7 bases; unmatched junction nucleotides: 6. The CDR3 length is 15 residues. Germline V CDR1 and CDR2: WNHNN, SYGVQD (reference sequence).

This chain connects TRBV5-4 to TRBJ2-3, with TRBD2 matching 7 bases. The CDR3 is made up of 13 amino acids. The trim removed 7 bases at V and 5 bases at J, leaving 7 bases unmatched. Germline CDR1 and CDR2: SGHNT and YYREEE (reference sequence). The CDR3 here is CASATREGDTQYF. In DNA, the CDR3 is TGTGCCAGCGCTACAAGGGAGGGAGATACGCAGTATTTT.

This clone came up once. The genes are TRBV11-3 and TRBJ2-5; 11 bases are shared with TRBD1. The length of the CDR3 is 15 residues. Trimming removed 5 bases from V and 2 bases from J; junction bases left unmatched: 4. CDR1 and CDR2 (germline): SGHNT, YENEEA. The CDR3 reads CASSGGQGAQETQYF. CDR3 nucleotides: TGTGCCAGCAGCGGTGGACAGGGGGCTCAAGAGACCCAGTACTTC.